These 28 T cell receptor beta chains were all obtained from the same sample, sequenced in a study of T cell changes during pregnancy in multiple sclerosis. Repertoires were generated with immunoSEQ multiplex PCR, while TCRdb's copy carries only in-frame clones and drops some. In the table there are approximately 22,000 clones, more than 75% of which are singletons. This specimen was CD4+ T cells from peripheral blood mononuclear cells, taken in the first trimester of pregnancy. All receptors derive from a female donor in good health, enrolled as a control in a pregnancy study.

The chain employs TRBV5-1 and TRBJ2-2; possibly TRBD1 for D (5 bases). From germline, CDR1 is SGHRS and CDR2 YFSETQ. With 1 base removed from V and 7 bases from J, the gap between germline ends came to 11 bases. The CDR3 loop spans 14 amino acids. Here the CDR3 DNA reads TGCGCCAGCAGCTTGATACAGGCGGACGGGGAGCTGTTTTTT. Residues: CASSLIQADGELFF.

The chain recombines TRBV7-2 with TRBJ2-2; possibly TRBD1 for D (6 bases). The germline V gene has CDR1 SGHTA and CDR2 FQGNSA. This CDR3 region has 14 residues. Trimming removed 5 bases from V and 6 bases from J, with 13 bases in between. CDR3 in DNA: TGTGCCAGCAGCGCCACAGGGTGGTCCGGGGAGCTGTTTTTT. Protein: CASSATGWSGELFF.

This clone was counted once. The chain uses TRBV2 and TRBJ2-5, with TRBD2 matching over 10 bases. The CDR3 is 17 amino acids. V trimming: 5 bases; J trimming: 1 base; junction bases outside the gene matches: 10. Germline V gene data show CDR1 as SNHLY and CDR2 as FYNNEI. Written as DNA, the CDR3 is TGTGCCAGCAGTTCCTGGGGGAGGACTAGCGGCCAAGAGACCCAGTACTTC. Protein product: CASSSWGRTSGQETQYF. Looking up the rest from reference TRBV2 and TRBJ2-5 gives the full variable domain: EPEVTQTPSHQVTQMGQEVILRCVPISNHLYFYWYRQILGQKVEFLVSFYNNEISEKSEIFDDQFSVERPDGSNFTLKIRSTKLEDSAMYFCASSSWGRTSGQETQYFGPGTRLLVL.

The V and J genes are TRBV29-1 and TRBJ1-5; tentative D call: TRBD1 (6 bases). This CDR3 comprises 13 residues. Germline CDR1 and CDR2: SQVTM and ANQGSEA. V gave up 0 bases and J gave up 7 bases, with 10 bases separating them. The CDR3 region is CSVEEGGRQPQHF. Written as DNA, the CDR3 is TGCAGCGTTGAAGAAGGGGGTAGGCAGCCCCAGCATTTT.

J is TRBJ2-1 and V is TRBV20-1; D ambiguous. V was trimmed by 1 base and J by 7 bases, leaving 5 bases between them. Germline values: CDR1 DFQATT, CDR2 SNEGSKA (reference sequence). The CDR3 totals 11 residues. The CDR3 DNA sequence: TGCAGTGCTAGAGTTTCGAATGAGCAGTTCTTC. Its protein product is CSARVSNEQFF.

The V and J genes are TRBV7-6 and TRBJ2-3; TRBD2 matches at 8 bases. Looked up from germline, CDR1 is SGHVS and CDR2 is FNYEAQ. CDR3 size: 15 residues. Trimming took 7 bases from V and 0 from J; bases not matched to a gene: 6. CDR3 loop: CASTASGSSTDTQYF. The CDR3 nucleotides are TGTGCCAGCACCGCTAGCGGGTCTAGCACAGATACGCAGTATTTT.

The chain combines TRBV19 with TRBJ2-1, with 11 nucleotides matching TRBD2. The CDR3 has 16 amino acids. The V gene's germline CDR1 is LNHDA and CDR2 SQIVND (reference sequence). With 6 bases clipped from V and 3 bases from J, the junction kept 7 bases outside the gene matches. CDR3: CASSSQTSGNYNEQFF. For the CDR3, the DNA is TGTGCCAGTAGCAGTCAGACTAGCGGGAACTACAATGAGCAGTTCTTC. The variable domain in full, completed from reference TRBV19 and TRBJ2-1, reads DGGITQSPKYLFRKEGQNVTLSCEQNLNHDAMYWYRQDPGQGLRLIYYSQIVNDFQKGDIAEGYSVSREKKESFPLTVTSAQKNPTAFYLCASSSQTSGNYNEQFFGPGTRLTVL.

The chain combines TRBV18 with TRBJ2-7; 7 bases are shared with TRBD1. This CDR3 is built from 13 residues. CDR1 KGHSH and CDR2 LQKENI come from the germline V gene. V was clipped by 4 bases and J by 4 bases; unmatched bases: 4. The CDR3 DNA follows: TGTGCCAGCTCACGACAGGGACCTTACGAGCAGTACTTC. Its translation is CASSRQGPYEQYF.

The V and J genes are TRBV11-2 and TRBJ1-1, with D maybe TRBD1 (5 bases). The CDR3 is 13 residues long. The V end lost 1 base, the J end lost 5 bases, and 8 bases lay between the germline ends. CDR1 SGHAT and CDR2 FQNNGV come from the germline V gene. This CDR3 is CASSLVGGTEAFF. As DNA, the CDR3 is TGTGCCAGCAGCTTAGTTGGGGGGACTGAAGCTTTCTTT.

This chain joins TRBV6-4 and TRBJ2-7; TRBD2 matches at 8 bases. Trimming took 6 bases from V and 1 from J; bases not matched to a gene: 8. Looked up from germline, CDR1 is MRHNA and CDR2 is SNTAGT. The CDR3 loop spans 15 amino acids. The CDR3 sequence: CASSRSRGDSYEQYF. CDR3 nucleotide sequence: TGTGCCAGCAGCCGCTCGCGGGGGGATTCCTACGAGCAGTACTTC.

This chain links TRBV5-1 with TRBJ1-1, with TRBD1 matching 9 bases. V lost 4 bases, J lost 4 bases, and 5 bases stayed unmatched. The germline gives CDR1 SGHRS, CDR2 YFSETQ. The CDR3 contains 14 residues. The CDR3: CASSQRDRVTEAFF. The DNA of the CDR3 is TGCGCCAGCAGCCAGAGGGACAGGGTCACTGAAGCTTTCTTT.

The CDR3 is CASSIGQGDGDGYTF. Written as DNA, the CDR3 is TGTGCCAGTAGTATCGGTCAGGGGGACGGGGATGGCTACACCTTC. The rearrangement uses TRBV19 and TRBJ1-2; 7 bases fit TRBD1. Germline CDR1 LNHDA, CDR2 SQIVND (reference sequence). This CDR3 is built from 15 residues. J gave up 6 bases and V 3 bases, and 10 bases lay outside the gene matches.

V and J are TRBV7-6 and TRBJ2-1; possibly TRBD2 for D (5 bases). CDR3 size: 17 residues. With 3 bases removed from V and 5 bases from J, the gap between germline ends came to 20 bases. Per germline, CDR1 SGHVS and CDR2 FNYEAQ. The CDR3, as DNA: TGTGCCAGCAGCTTTAGTCGGGCCCGACTACGAGACAATGAGCAGTTCTTC. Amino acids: CASSFSRARLRDNEQFF.

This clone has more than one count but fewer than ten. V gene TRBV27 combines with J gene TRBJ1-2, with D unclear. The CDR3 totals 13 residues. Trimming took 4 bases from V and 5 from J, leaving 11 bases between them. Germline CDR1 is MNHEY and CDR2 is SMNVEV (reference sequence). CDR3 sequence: CASSSGRLYGYTF. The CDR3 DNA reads TGTGCCAGCAGTTCTGGCCGACTATATGGCTACACCTTC.

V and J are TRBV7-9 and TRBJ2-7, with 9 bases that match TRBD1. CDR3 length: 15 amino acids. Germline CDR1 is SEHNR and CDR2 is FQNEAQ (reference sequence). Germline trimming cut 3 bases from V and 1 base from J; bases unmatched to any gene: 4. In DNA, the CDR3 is TGTGCCAGCAGCTTTACAGGGGGCGCGTCCTACGAGCAGTACTTC. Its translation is CASSFTGGASYEQYF.

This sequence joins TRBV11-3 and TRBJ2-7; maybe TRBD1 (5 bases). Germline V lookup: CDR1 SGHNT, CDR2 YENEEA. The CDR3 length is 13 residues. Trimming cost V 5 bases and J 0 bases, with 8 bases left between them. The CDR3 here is CASSPGISYEQYF. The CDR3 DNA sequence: TGTGCCAGCAGCCCAGGGATCTCCTACGAGCAGTACTTC. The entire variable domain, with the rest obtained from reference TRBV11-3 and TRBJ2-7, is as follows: EAGVVQSPRYKIIEKKQPVAFWCNPISGHNTLYWYLQNLGQGPELLIRYENEEAVDDSQLPKDRFSAERLKGVDSTLKIQPAELGDSAVYLCASSPGISYEQYFGPGTRLTVT.

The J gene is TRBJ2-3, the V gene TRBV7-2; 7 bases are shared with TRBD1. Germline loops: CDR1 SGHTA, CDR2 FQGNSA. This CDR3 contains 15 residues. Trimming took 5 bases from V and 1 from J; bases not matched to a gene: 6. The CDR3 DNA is TGTGCCAGCAGCCAACGACAGGGTGGCACAGATACGCAGTATTTT. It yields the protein CASSQRQGGTDTQYF.

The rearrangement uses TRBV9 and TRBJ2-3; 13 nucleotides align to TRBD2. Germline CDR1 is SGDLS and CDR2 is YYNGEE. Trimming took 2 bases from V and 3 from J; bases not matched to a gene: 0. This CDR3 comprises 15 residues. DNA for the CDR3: TGTGCCAGCAGCGTGACTAGCGGGAGGACAGATACGCAGTATTTT. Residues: CASSVTSGRTDTQYF.

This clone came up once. This CDR3 is CASRFKDRDTQYF. CDR3 DNA: TGTGCCAGCAGATTTAAAGACAGGGATACGCAGTATTTT. The chain carries TRBV28 and TRBJ2-3, with D possibly matching TRBD1 (6 bases). Germline V lookup: CDR1 MDHEN, CDR2 SYDVKM. This CDR3 is 13 amino acids long. V lost 6 bases and J lost 6, with 13 bases in between.

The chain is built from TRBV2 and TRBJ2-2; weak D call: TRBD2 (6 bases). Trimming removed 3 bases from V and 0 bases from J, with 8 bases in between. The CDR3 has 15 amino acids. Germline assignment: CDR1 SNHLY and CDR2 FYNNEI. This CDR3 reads CASSDQRANTGELFF. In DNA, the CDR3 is TGTGCCAGCAGTGACCAGCGGGCGAACACCGGGGAGCTGTTTTTT.

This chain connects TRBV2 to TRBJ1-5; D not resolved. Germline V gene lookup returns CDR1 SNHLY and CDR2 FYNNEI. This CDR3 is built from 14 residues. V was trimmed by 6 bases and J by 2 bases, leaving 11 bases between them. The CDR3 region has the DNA TGTGCCAGCAGCCAGAGCCAGGGCAATCAGCCCCAGCATTTT. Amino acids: CASSQSQGNQPQHF.

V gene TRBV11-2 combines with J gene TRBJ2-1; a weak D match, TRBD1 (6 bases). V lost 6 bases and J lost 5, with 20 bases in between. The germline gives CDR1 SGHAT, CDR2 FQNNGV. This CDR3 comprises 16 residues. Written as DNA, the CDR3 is TGTGCCAGCAGAGTAGGGGGAAGGTCAGGGGACAATGAGCAGTTCTTC. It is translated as CASRVGGRSGDNEQFF.

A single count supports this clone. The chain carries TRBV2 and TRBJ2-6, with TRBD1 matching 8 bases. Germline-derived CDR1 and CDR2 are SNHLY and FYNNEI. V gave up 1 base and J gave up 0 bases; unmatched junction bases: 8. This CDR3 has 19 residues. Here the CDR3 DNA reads TGTGCCAGCAGTGAAGGGGGGACAGGAAGTCACTCTGGGGCCAACGTCCTGACTTTC. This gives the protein CASSEGGTGSHSGANVLTF.

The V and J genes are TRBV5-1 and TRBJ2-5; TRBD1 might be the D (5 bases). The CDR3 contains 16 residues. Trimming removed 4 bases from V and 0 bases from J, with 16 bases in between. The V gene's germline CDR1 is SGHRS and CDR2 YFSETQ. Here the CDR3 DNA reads TGCGCCAGCAGCACGCAGGGAAATCAGTACCAAGAGACCCAGTACTTC. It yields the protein CASSTQGNQYQETQYF.

CDR3 amino acids: CASRGGAGGGNTIYF. The CDR3 DNA sequence: TGTGCCAGCAGGGGGGGGGCCGGCGGAGGAAACACCATATATTTT. The chain uses TRBV28 and TRBJ1-3; weak D call: TRBD1 (6 bases). The CDR3 is made up of 15 amino acids. In germline, CDR1 is MDHEN, CDR2 SYDVKM. The V gene lost 6 bases and the J gene lost 4 bases, with 16 bases spanning the gap.

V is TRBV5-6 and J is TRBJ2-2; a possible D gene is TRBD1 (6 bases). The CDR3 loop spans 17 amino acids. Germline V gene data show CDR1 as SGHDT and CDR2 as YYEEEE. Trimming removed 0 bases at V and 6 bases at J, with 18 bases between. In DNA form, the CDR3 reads TGTGCCAGCAGCTTGGCCTCGAGGACAGCCTCTCCCGGGGAGCTGTTTTTT. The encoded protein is CASSLASRTASPGELFF.

This CDR3 reads CAWSVGADQPQHF. CDR3 bases: TGTGCCTGGAGTGTGGGGGCCGATCAGCCCCAGCATTTT. The chain uses TRBV30 and TRBJ1-5, with a tentative D call TRBD1 (6 bases). V was clipped by 0 bases and J by 5 bases, with 8 bases between them. Per the germline V gene, CDR1 is GTSNPN and CDR2 is SVGIG (reference sequence). CDR3 length: 13 residues.

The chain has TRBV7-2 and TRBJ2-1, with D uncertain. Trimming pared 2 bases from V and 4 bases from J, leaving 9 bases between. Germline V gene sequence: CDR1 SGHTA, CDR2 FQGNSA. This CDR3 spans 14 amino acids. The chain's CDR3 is CASSLSPSYNEQFF. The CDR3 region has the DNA TGTGCCAGCAGCTTATCTCCTAGTTACAATGAGCAGTTCTTC.